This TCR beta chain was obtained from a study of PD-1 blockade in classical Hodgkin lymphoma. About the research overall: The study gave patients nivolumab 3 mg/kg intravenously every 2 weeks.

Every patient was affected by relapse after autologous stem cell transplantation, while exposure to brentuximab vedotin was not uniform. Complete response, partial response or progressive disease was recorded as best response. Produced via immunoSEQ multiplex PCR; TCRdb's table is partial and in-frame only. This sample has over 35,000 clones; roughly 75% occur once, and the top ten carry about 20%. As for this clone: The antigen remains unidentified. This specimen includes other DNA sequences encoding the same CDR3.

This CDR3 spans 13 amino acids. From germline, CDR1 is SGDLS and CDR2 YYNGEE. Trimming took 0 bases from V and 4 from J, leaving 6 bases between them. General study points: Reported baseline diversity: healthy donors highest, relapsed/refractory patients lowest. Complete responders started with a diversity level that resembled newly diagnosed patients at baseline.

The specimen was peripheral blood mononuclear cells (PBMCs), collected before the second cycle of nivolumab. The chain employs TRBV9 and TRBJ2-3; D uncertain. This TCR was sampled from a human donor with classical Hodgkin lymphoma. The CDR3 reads CASSVGSPDTQYF. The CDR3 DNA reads TGTGCCAGCAGCGTAGGCAGCCCAGATACGCAGTATTTT.